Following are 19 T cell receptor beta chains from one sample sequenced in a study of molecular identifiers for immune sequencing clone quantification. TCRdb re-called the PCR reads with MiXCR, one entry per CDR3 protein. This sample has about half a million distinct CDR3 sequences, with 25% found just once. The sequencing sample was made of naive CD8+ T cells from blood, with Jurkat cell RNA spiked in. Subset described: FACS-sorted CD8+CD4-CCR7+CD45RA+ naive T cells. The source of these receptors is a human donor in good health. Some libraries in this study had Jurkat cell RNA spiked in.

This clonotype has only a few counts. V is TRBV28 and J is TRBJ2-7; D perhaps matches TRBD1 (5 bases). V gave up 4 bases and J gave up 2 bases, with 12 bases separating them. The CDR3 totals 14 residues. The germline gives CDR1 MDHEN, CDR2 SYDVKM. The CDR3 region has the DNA TGTGCCAGCAGTTCCAGGGTGAGGACCTACGAGCAGTACTTC. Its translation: CASSSRVRTYEQYF.

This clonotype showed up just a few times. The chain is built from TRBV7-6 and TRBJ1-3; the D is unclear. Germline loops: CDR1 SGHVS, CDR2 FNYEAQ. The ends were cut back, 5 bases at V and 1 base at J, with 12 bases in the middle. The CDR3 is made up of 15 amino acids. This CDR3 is CASSQPTESGNTIYF. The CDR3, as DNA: TGTGCCAGCAGCCAACCGACGGAGTCTGGAAACACCATATATTTT.

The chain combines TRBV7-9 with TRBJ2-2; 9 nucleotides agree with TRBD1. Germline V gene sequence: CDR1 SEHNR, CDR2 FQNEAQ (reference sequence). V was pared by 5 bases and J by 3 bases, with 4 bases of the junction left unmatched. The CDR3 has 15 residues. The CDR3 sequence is CASSQGQGHTGELFF. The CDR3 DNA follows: TGTGCCAGCAGCCAGGGACAGGGTCACACCGGGGAGCTGTTTTTT.

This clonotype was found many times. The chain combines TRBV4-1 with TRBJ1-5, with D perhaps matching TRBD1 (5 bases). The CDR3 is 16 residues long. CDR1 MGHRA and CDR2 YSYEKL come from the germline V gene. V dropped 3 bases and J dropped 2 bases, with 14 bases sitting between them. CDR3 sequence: CASSQSRLGRNQPQHF. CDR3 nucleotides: TGCGCCAGCAGCCAGAGCCGACTGGGGCGCAATCAGCCCCAGCATTTT.

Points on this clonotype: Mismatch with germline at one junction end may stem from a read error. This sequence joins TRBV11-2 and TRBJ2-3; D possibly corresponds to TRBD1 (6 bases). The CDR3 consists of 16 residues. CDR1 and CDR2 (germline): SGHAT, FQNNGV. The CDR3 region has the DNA TGTGCCCGCAGCTTCTCCAGGGGTATGGGGGAAGATACGCAGTATTTT. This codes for CARSFSRGMGEDTQYF.

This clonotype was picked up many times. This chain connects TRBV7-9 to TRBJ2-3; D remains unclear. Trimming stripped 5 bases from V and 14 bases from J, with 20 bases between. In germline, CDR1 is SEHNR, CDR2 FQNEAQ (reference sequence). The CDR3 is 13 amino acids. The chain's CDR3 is CASSQSGPLVVYF. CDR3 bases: TGTGCCAGCAGCCAATCCGGGCCGCTAGTGGTGTATTTT. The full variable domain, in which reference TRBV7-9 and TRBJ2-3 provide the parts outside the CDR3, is DTGVSQNPRHKITKRGQNVTFRCDPISEHNRLYWYRQTLGQGPEFLTYFQNEAQLEKSRLLSDRFSAERPKGSFSTLEIQRTEQGDSAMYLCASSQSGPLVVYFGPGTRLTVL.

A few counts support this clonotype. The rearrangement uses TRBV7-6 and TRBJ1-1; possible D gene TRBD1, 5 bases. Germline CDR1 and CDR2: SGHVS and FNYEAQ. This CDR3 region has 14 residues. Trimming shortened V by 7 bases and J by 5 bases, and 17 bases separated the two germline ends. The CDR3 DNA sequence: TGTGCCAGCACCCTCTCAGGGAAGGGGACTGAAGCTTTCTTT. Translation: CASTLSGKGTEAFF.

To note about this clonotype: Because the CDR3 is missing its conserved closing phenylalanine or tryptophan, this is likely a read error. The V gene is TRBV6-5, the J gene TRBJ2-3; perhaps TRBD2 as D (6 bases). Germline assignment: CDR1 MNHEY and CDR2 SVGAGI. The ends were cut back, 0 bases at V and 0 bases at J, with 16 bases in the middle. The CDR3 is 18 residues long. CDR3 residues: CASSYSPQASASTDTQYY. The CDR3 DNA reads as TGTGCCAGCAGTTACTCTCCCCAGGCTAGCGCTAGCACAGATACGCAGTATTAT.

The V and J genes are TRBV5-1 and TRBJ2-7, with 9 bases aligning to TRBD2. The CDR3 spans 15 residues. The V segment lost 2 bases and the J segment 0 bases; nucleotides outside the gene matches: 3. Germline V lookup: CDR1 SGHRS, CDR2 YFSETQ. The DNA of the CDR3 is TGCGCCAGCAGCTTTTTTAGCGGGAGCTCCTACGAGCAGTACTTC. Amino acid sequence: CASSFFSGSSYEQYF.

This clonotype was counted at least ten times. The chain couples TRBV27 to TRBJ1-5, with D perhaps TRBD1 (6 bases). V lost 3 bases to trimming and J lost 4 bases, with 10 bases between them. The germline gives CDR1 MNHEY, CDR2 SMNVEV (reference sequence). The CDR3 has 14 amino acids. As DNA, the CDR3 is TGTGCCAGCAGTTTCGGCAGGGGAAATCAGCCCCAGCATTTT. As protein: CASSFGRGNQPQHF.

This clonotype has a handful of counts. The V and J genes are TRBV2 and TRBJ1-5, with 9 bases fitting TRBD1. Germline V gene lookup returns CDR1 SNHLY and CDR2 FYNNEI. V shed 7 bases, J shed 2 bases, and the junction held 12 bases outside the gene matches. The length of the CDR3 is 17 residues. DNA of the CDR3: TGTGCCAGCAAAGCCCGGACAGGGGAAGTGGGCAATCAGCCCCAGCATTTT. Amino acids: CASKARTGEVGNQPQHF.

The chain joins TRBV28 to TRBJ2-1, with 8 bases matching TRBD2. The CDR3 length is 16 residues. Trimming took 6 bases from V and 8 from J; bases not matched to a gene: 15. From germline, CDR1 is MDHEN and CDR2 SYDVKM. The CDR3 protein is CASSPSGTRVWDEQFF. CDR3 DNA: TGTGCCAGCAGCCCCAGCGGGACTAGGGTTTGGGATGAGCAGTTCTTC.

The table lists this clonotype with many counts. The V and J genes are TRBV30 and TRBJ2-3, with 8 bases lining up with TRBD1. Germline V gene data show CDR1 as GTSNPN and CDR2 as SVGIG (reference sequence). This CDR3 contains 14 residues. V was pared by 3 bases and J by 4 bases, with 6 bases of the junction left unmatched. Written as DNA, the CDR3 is TGTGCCTGGAGGGTGGCAGGGGGCGCAGATACGCAGTATTTT. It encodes CAWRVAGGADTQYF.

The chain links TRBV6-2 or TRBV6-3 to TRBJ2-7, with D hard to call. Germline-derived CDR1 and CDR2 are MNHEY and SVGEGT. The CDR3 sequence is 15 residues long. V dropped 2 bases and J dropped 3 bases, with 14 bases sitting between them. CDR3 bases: TGTGCCAGCAGTTACGAGGCCAGGTTAGACTACGAGCAGTACTTC. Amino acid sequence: CASSYEARLDYEQYF.

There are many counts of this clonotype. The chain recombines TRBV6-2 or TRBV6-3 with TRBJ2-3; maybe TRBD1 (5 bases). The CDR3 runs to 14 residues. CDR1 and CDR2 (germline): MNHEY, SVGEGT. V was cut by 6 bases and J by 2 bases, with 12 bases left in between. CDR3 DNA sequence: TGTGCCAGCAGCCCAGACAGAAACACAGATACGCAGTATTTT. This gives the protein CASSPDRNTDTQYF.

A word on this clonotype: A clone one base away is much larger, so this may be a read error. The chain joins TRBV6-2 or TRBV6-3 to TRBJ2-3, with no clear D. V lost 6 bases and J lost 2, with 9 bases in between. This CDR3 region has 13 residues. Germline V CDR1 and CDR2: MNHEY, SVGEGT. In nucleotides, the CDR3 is TGTGCCAGCAGACGATCGTTCACAGATACGCAGTATTTT. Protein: CASRRSFTDTQYF.

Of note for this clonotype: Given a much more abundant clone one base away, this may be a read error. The CDR3 nucleotides are TGCGCCAGCAGCCGTGAAGGGAATCAGCCCCCGCATTTT. Translation: CASSREGNQPPHF. The chain has TRBV4-1 and TRBJ1-5; D remains unclear. The CDR3 covers 13 residues. Germline CDR1 is MGHRA and CDR2 is YSYEKL.

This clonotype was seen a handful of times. CDR3 sequence reads: CASSQDIGGSYEQYF. The CDR3 nucleotides read TGTGCCAGCAGCCAAGATATAGGGGGGTCCTACGAGCAGTACTTC. V usage is TRBV14 and J usage is TRBJ2-7; the D gene could be TRBD1 or TRBD2 (6 bases each). Germline CDR1 SGHDN, CDR2 FVKESK. This CDR3 is 15 amino acids long. V lost 0 bases, J lost 1 base, and 10 bases lay in between.

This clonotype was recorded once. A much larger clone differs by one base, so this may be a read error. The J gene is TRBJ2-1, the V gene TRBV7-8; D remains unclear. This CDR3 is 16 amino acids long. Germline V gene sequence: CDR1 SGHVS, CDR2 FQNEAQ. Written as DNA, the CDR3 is TGTGCCAGCAGCTTAGAGTGGGATTACTCCTACGATGAGCAGTTCTTC. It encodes CASSLEWDYSYDEQFF.